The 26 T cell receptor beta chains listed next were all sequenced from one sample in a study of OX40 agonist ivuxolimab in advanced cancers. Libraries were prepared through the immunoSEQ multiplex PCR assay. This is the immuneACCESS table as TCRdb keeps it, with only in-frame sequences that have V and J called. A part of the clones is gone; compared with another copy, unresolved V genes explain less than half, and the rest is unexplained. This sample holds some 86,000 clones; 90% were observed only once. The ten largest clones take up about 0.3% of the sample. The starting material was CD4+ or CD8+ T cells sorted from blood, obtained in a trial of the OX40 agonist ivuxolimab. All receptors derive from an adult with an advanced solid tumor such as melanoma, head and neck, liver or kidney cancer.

CDR3 loop: CASSPSPGQRSPLHF. CDR3 coding DNA: TGCGCCAGCAGCCCCTCCCCGGGACAGAGATCACCCCTCCACTTT. The rearrangement joins TRBV5-1 to TRBJ1-6; 7 nucleotides line up with TRBD1. The V and J ends lost 4 bases and 10 bases, in that order; junction bases with no gene match: 11. This CDR3 is 15 amino acids long. Germline V gives CDR1 SGHRS, CDR2 YFSETQ.

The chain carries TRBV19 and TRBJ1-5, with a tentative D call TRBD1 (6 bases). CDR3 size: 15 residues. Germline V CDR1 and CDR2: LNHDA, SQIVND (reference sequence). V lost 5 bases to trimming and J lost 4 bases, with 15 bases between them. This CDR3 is CASSPTGQQNQPQHF. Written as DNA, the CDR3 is TGTGCCAGTAGTCCGACAGGCCAACAAAATCAGCCCCAGCATTTT.

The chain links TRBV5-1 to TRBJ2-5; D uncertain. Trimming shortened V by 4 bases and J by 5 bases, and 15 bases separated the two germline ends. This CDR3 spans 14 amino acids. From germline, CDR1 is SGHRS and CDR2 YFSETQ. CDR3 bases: TGCGCCAGCAGCGGAACGGACGGTACGGAGACCCAGTACTTC. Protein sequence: CASSGTDGTETQYF.

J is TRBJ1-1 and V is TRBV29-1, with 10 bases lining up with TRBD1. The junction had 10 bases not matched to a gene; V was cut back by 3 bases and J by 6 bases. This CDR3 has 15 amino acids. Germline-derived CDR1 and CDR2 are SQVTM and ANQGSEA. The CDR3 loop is CSVEHVDRGISEAFF. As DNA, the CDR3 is TGCAGCGTTGAGCACGTGGACAGGGGGATTTCTGAAGCTTTCTTT.

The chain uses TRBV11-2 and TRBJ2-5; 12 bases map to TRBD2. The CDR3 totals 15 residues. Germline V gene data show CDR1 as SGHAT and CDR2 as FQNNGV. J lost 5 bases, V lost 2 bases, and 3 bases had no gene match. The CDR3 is CASSLRTSGEETQYF. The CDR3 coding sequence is TGTGCCAGCAGCTTAAGGACTAGCGGGGAGGAGACCCAGTACTTC.

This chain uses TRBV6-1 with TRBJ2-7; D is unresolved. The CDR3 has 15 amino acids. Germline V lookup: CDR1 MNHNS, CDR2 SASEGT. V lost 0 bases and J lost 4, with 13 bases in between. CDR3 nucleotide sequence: TGTGCCAGCAGTGAAGCGCTTAAAGGCAGATACGAGCAGTACGTC. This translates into CASSEALKGRYEQYV.

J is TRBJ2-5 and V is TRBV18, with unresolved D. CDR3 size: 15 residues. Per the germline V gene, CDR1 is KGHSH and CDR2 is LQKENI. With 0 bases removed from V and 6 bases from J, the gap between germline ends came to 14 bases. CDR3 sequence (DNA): TGTGCCAGCTCACCACCTTCGGTCTCCGGAAAGACCCAGTACTTC. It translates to CASSPPSVSGKTQYF.

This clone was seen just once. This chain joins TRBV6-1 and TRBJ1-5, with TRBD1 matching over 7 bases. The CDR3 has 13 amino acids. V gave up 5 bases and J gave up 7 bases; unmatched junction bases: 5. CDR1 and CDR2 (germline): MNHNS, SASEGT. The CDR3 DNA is TGTGCCAGCAGTTCTACAGGGGTACAGCCCCAGCATTTT. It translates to CASSSTGVQPQHF.

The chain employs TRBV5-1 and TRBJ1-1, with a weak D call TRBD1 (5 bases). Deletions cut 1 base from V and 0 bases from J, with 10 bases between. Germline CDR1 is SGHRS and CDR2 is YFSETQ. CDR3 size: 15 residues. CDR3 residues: CASSLSGTLNTEAFF. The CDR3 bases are TGCGCCAGCAGCTTGTCGGGGACGTTGAACACTGAAGCTTTCTTT.

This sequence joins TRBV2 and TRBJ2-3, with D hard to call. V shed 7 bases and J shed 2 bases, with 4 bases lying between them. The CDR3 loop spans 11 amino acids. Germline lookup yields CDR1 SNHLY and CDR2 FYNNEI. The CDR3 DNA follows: TGTGCCAGCAAGTCCACAGATACGCAGTATTTT. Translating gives CASKSTDTQYF.

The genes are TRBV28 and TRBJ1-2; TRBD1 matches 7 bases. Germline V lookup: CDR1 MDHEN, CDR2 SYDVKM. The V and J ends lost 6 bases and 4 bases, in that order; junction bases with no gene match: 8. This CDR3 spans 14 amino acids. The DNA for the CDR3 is TGTGCCAGCAGCCGGAGGGGGCCCACCTATGGCTACACCTTC. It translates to CASSRRGPTYGYTF.

For the CDR3, the DNA is TGTGCCAGCAGCTTCAACAGGGATAGCACAGATACGCAGTATTTT. It codes for CASSFNRDSTDTQYF. V is TRBV25-1 and J is TRBJ2-3; D is possibly TRBD1 (6 bases). V shed 6 bases and J shed 0 bases, with 13 bases lying between them. CDR1 MGHDK and CDR2 SYGVNS come from the germline V gene. This CDR3 is built from 15 residues.

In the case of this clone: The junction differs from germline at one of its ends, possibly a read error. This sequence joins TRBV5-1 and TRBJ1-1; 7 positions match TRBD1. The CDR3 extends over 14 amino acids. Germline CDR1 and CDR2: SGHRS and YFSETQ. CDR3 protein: CASSSGTENAEAFF. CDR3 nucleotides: TGCGCCAGCAGCTCCGGGACAGAGAACGCTGAAGCTTTCTTT.

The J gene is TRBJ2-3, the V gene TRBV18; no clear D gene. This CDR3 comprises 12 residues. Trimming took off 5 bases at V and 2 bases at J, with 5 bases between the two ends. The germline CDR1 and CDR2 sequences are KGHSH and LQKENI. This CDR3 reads CASSSYTDTQYF. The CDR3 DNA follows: TGTGCCAGCTCATCTTACACAGATACGCAGTATTTT.

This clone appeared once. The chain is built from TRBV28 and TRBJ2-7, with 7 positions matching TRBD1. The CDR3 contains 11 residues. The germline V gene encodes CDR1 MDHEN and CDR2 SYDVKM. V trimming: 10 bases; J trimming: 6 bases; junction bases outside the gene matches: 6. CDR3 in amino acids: CATYRGGEQYV. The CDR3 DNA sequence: TGTGCCACCTACAGGGGCGGCGAGCAGTACGTC.

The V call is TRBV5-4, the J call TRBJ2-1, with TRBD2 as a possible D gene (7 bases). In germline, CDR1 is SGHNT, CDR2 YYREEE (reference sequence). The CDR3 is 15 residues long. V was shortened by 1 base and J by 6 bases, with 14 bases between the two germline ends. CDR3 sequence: CASSLKGRGANEQFF. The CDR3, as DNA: TGTGCCAGCAGCTTGAAGGGTCGGGGGGCCAATGAGCAGTTCTTC.

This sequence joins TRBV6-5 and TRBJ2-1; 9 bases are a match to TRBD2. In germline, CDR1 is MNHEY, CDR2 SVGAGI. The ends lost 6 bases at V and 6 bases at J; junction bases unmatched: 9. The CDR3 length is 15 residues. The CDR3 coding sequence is TGTGCCAGCAGGATAAGACTAGCGGCCTCCAATGAGCAGTTCTTC. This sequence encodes CASRIRLAASNEQFF.

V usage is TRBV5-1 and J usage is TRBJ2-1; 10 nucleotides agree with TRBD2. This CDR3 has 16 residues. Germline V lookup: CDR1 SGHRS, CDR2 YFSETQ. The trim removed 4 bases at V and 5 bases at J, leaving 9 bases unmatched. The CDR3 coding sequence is TGCGCCAGCAGCATTTTTACTAGCGGGGTGAACAATGAGCAGTTCTTC. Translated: CASSIFTSGVNNEQFF.

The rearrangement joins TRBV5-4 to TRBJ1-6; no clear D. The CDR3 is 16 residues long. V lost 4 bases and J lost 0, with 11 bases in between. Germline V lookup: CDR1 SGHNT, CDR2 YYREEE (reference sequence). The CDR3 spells CASSHDLSSYNSPLHF. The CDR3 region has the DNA TGTGCCAGCAGCCACGACCTCAGCTCCTATAATTCACCCCTCCACTTT.

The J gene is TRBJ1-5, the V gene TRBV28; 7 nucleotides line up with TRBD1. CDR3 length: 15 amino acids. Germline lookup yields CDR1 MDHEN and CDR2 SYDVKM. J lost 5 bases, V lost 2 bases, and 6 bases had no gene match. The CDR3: CASSLADRVDQPQHF. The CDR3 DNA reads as TGTGCCAGCAGTTTAGCCGACAGGGTTGATCAGCCCCAGCATTTT.

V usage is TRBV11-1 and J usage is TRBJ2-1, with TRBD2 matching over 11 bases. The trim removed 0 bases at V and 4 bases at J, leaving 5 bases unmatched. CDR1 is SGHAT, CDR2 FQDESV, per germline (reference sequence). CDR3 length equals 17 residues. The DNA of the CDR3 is TGTGCCAGCAGCTTAGCGCCTAGCGGGGGGTTTTACAATGAGCAGTTCTTC. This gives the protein CASSLAPSGGFYNEQFF.

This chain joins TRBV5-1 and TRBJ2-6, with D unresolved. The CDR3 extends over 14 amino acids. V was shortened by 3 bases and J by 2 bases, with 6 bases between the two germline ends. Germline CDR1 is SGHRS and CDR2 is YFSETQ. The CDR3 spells CASSYVTGANVLTF. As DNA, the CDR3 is TGCGCCAGCAGCTACGTAACTGGGGCCAACGTCCTGACTTTC.

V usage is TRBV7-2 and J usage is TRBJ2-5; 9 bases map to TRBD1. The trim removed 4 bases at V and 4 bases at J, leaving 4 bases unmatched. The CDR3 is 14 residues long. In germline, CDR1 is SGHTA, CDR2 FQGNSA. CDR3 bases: TGTGCCAGCAGCTCGGGACAGGGAGGAGAGACCCAGTACTTC. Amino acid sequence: CASSSGQGGETQYF.

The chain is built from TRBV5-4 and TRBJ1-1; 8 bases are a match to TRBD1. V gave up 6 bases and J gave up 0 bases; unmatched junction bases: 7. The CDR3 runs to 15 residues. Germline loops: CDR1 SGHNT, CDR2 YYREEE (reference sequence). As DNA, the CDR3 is TGTGCCAGCAAAGGGGGCAGGGGGCTGAACACTGAAGCTTTCTTT. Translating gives CASKGGRGLNTEAFF.

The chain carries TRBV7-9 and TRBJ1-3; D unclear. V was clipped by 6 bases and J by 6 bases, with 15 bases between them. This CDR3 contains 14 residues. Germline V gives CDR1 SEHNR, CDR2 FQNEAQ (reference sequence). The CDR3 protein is CASSLTEALNTIYF. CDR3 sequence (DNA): TGTGCCAGCAGTTTAACAGAGGCCCTAAACACCATATATTTT.

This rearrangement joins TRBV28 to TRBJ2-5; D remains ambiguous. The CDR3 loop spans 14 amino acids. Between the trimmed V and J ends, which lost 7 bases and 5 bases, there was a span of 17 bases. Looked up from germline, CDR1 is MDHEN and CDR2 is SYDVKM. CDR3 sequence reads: CASTLGSVGETQYF. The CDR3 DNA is TGTGCCAGCACCCTGGGGTCGGTGGGGGAGACCCAGTACTTC.